This TCR beta chain was profiled in a study of identical twins. Healthy Caucasians provided all donations. TCRdb redid the calling of the 5' RACE reads with MiXCR, one entry per CDR3 protein. The sample comprises roughly 750,000 distinct CDR3 sequences, around 21% of which are singletons, and more than 4% rests with the top ten. V dropped 6 bases and J dropped 7; count of bases not matched to a gene: 11. There are 14 residues in the CDR3. CDR1 ENHRY and CDR2 SYGVKD come from the germline V gene. These records were also assigned to another study, of T cells expressing NK-cell markers. That study reports: Among CD8+ T cells from six donors, dominant NKG2C+ clonotypes accounted for roughly 1.0-7.0%. In several donors, dominant clonotypes made up about 25-65% of CD3+CD56-NKG2C+ cells.

V is TRBV10-3 and J is TRBJ2-7, with 8 nucleotides matching TRBD2. Material: PBMCs. The receptor comes from a woman aged 18 to 35 in good health. DNA for the CDR3: TGTGCCATCAGGGCCGGGACTAGTGATGAGGAGCAGTACTTC. Translating it yields CAIRAGTSDEEQYF.